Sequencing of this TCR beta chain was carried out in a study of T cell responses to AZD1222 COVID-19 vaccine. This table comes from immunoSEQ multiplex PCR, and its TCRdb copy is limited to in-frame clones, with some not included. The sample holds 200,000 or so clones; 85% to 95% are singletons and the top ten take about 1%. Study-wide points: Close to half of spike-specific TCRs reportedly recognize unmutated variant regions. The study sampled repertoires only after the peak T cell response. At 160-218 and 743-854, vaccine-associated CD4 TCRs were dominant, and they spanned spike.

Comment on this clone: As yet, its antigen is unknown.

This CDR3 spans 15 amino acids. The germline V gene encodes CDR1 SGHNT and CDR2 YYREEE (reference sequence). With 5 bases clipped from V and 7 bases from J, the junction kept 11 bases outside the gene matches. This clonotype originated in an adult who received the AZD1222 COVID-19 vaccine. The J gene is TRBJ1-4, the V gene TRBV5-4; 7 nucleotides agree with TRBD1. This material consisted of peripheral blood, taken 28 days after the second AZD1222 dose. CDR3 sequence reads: CASSDIGTVSEKLFF. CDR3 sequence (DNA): TGTGCCAGCAGTGACATAGGGACAGTAAGTGAAAAACTGTTTTTT. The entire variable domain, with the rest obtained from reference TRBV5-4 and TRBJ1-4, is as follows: ETGVTQSPTHLIKTRGQQVTLRCSSQSGHNTVSWYQQALGQGPQFIFQYYREEENGRGNFPPRFSGLQFPNYSSELNVNALELDDSALYLCASSDIGTVSEKLFFGSGTQLSVL.